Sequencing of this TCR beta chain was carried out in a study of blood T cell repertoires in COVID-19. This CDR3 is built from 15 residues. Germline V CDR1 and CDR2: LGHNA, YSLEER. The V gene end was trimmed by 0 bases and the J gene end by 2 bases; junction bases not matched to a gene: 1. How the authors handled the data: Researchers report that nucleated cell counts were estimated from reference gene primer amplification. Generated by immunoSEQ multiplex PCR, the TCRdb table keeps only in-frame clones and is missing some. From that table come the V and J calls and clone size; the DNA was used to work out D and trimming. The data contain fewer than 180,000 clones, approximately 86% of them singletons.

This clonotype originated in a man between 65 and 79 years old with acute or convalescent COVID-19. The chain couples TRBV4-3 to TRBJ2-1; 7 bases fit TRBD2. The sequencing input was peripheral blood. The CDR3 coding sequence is TGCGCCAGCAGCCAAGAAGGACTAGCCTACAATGAGCAGTTCTTC. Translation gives CASSQEGLAYNEQFF.